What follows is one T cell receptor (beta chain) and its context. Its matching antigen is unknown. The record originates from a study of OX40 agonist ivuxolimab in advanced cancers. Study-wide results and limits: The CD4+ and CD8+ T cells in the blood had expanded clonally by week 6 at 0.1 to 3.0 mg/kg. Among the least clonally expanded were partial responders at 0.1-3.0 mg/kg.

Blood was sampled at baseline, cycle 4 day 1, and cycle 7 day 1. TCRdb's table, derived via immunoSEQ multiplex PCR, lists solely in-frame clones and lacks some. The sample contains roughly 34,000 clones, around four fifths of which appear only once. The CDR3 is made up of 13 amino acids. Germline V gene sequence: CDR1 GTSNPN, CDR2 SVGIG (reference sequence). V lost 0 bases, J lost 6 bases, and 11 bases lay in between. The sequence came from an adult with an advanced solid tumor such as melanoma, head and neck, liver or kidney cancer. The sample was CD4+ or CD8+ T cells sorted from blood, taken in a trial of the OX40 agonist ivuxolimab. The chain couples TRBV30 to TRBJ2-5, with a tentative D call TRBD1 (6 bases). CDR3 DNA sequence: TGTGCCTGGAGTGTAAGCAGGGGAAAGACCCAGTACTTC. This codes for CAWSVSRGKTQYF. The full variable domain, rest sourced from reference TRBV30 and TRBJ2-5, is SQTIHQWPATLVQPVGSPLSLECTVEGTSNPNLYWYRQAAGRGLQLLFYSVGIGQISSEVPQNLSASRPQDRQFILSSKKLLLSDSGFYLCAWSVSRGKTQYFGPGTRLLVL.